This T cell receptor (beta chain) was found in a study of shared clonotypes between healthy human individuals (TCRdb year 2020). Study-wide context: The cohort included a few men and two women between 18 and 49 years of age. For each donor, three plates each were used for CD4 naive and CD4 memory, two plates were used for CD8 naive, and one plate was used for CD8 memory. The study deeply sequenced blood TCR repertoires of several healthy adults to estimate repertoire size and the extent of clonotype sharing between individuals. To increase sequencing depth and limit assay-specific biases, different laboratories used diverse techniques to prepare libraries and sequence TCR repertoires. Between about 0.94 and 8.9 billion PBMCs per donor were obtained by leukapheresis. What the work shows at the level of the full study, not this receptor alone: The genetic and exposure-history diversity represented was limited by the small number of donors. Based on pairwise subsampling, the degree of clonotype sharing among donors was expected to be affected by sequencing depth. Compared with non-shared clonotypes, the clonotypes found in all four sorted-subset donors had higher generation probabilities. Estimated clonotype richness was generally larger for naive than for memory subsets. Even with the large sequencing depth, rarefaction of the sorted-subset datasets indicated that sequencing was incomplete. Sampling was restricted to blood, and TCR repertoires in tissue are likely to differ from TCR repertoires in blood. Across a handful of donors, around 5.4% of naive CD4, more than 3% of naive CD8, about 2.3% of memory CD4, and 0.4% to 0.45% of memory CD8 clonotypes were shared.

Notes on this clone: It lacks a known antigen. The record has no base qualities; no much larger clone is one base away.

Healthy HIV-negative adults with no recently reported acute infections or vaccinations were included as donors. Every donor was a Caucasian adult living in Nashville, Tennessee, USA. Magnetic negative selection was used to enrich CD4+ T cells, after which naive cells were positively selected on CD45RA and the negative fraction became the memory subset. Blood was collected by leukapheresis, and PBMCs were isolated by Ficoll-Histopaque density gradient centrifugation and then cryopreserved in liquid nitrogen vapor phase. Analytical flow cytometry was used to check the purity and quantity of each magnetically sorted T cell population. From each sorted fraction, genomic DNA was isolated and quantified by UV absorbance on a Nanodrop 2000c. Using the deep immunoSEQ assay, TCR CDR3 regions were amplified from genomic DNA by multiplex PCR. Extracted genomic DNA from each cell subset was distributed evenly across all wells of several immunoSEQ 96-well plates, and each plate was treated as a replicate. For sorted subsets, 150 to 250 ng of genomic DNA, equivalent to around 30,000 T cell genomes, went into each replicate PCR. Purified libraries were measured with a Qubit 3.0 fluorometer, size-checked on a Bioanalyzer 2100, and measured again with the KAPA Library Quantification kit. Every immunoSEQ 96-well plate was sequenced on a separate single-read 150-cycle Illumina NextSeq 550 flow cell. Under the source paper's analysis protocol: Because the immunoSEQ output held only junctional sequences and lacked quality scores, the filtering could not match the filtering applied to full-length reads. Sequences were annotated with PyIR, a Python wrapper for IgBLAST v1.9, and V/J genes and CDR3 were assigned using IMGT germline references. Reads were removed for weak V/J assignments (E-value above 1e-6), missing CDR3, stop codons, out-of-frame junctions, or ambiguous translated residues. V3J clonotypes were defined as sequences sharing an identical inferred V gene, J gene, and CDR3 amino acid sequence. The percentage overlap between two repertoires was calculated by dividing the number of shared unique clonotypes by the size of the smaller repertoire. Richness of each repertoire was evaluated using RTK rarefaction, the Chao1 estimator, and Recon v2.1 estimates of unobserved clonotypes. Generation probabilities were computed with OLGA for all TCRbeta clonotypes obtained by the gDNA method from a few donors. The table comes from immuneACCESS by way of TCRdb, which keeps in-frame sequences with V and J called. Part of the clones is missing from these tables; in studies checked, under half for an unresolved V gene and the rest for unknown reasons. V, J and clone size are those of that table, while D and trimming were read from the DNA. This sample comprises 2 million to 2.5 million clones, approximately 95% of them detected only once. Clones ranked in the top ten supply about 0.37% of the sample.

This TCR came from a man aged 18 to 29 in good health. Some clones in this sample may be carry-over from other donors' samples. Sequencing input: naive CD4+ T cells from PBMCs. In the paper's terms, the cell subset or site label means: CD45RA+ positively selected.

The DNA is as follows: TGTGCCAGCAGTCGACAGGGATCGGACACTGAAGCTTTCTTT. This yields the protein CASSRQGSDTEAFF. This chain joins TRBV6-5 to TRBJ1-1, with 7 central nucleotides matching TRBD1. The CDR3, cysteine through phenylalanine, is 14 amino acids long. Here the CDR3 DNA is all that survives: 42 bases in frame from base 1. At the junction V is shortened by 5 bases and J by 3 bases; bases outside the gene matches: 6. The germline V gene sets CDR1 to MNHEY and CDR2 to SVGAGI.